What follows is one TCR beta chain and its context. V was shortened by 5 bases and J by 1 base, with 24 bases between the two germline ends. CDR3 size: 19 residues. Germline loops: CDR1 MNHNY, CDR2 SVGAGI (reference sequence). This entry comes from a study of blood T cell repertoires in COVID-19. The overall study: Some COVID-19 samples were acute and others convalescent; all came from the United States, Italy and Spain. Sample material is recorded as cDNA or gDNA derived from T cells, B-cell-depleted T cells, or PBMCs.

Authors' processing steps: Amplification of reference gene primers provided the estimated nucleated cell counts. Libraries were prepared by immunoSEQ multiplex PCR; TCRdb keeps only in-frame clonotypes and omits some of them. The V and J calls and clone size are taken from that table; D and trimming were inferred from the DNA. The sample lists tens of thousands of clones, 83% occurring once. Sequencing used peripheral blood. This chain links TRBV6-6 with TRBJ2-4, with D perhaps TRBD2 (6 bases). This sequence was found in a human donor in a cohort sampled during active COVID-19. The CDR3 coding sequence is TGTGCCAGCAGTCCCCGGTCAGGGCGGGGAGCAGGGGCCAAAAACATTCAGTACTTC. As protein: CASSPRSGRGAGAKNIQYF.